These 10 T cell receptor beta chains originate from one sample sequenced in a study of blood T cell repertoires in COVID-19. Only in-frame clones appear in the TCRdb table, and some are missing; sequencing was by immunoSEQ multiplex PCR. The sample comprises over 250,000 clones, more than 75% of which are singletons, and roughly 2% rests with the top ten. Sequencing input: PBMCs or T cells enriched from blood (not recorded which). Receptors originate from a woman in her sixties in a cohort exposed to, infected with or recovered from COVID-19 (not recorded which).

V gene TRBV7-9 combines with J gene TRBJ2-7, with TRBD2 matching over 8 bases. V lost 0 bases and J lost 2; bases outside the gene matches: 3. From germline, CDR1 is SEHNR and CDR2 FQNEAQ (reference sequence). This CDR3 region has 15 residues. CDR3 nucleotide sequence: TGTGCCAGCAGCTTAGCATCAGCGGGGGCCTACGAGCAGTACTTC. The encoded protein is CASSLASAGAYEQYF. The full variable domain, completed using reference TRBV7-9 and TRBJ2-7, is DTGVSQNPRHKITKRGQNVTFRCDPISEHNRLYWYRQTLGQGPEFLTYFQNEAQLEKSRLLSDRFSAERPKGSFSTLEIQRTEQGDSAMYLCASSLASAGAYEQYFGPGTRLTVT.

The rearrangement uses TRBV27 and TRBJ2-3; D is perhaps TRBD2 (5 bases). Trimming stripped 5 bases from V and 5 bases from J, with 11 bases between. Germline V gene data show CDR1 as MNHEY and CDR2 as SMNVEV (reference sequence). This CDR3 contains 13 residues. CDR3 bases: TGTGCCAGCAGTCCTACTGAGGGAGATACGCAGTATTTT. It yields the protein CASSPTEGDTQYF.

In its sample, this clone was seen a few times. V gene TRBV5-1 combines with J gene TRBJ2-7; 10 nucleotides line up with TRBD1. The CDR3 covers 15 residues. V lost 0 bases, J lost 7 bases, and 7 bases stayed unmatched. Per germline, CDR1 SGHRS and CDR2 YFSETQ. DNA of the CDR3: TGCGCCAGCAGCTTGGAGAGGGACAGGGGAGGTGAGCAGTACTTC. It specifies CASSLERDRGGEQYF.

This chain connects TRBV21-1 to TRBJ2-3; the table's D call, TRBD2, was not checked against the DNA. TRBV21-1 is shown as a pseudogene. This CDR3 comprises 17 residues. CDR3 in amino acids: CASSKAPLAGPTDTQYF. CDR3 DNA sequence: TGTGCCAGCAGCAAAGCTCCACTAGCGGGACCCACAGATACGCAGTATTTT.

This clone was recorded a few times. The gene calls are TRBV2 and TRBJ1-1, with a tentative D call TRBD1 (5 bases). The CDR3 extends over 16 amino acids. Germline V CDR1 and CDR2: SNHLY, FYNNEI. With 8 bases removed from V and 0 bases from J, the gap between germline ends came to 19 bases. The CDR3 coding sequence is TGTGCCAGCTGCCCAGGGACTGGCCCCATGAACACTGAAGCTTTCTTT. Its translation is CASCPGTGPMNTEAFF.

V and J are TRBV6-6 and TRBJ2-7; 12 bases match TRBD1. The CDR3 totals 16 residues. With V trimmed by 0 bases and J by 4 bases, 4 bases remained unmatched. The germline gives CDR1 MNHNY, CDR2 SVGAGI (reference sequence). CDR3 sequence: CASSYSKGQGAYEQYF. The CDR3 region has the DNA TGTGCCAGCAGTTACTCGAAGGGACAGGGGGCGTACGAGCAGTACTTC.

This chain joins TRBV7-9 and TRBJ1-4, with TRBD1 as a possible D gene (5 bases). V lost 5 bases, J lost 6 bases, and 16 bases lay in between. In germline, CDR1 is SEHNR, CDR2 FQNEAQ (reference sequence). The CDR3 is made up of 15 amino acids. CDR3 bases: TGTGCCAGCAGCCCGGGACGGGGGGACCATGAAAAACTGTTTTTT. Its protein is CASSPGRGDHEKLFF.

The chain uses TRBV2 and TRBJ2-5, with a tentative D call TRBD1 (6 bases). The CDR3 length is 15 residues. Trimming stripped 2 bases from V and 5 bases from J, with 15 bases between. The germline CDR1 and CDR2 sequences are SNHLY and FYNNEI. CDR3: CASSEQQGRGETQYF. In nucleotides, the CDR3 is TGTGCCAGCAGTGAACAACAGGGAAGGGGGGAGACCCAGTACTTC. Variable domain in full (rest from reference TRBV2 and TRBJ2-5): EPEVTQTPSHQVTQMGQEVILRCVPISNHLYFYWYRQILGQKVEFLVSFYNNEISEKSEIFDDQFSVERPDGSNFTLKIRSTKLEDSAMYFCASSEQQGRGETQYFGPGTRLLVL.

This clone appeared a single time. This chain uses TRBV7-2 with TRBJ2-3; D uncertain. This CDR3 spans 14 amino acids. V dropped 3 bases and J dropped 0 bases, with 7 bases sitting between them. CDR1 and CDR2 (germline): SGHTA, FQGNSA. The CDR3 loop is CASSLGRSTDTQYF. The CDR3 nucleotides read TGTGCCAGCAGCTTGGGCAGAAGCACAGATACGCAGTATTTT.

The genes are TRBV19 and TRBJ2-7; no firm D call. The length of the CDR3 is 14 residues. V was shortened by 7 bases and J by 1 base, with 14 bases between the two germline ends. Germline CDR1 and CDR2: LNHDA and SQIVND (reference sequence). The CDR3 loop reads CASTPAGKSYEQYF. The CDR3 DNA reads TGTGCCAGTACCCCTGCAGGTAAATCCTACGAGCAGTACTTC.